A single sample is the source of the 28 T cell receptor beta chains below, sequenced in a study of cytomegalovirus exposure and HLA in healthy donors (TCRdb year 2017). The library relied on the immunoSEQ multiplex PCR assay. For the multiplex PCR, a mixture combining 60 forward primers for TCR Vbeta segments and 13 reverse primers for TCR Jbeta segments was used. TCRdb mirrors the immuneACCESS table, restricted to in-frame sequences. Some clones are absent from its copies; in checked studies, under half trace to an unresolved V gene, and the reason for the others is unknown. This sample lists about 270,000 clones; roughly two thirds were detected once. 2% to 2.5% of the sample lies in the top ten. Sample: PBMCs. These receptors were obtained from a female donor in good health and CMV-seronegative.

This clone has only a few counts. Here the CDR3 reads CASSSSLSGTDTQYF. The CDR3 DNA sequence: TGTGCCAGCAGCTCCTCCCTTAGCGGCACAGATACGCAGTATTTT. The chain combines TRBV5-4 with TRBJ2-3, with TRBD2 as a possible D gene (5 bases). Per the germline V gene, CDR1 is SGHNT and CDR2 is YYREEE (reference sequence). The CDR3 spans 15 residues. Trimming took 3 bases from V and 1 from J, leaving 12 bases between them.

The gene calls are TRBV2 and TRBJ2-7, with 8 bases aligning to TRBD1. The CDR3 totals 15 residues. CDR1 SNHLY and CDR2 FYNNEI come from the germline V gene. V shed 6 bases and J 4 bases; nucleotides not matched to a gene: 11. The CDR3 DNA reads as TGTGCCAGCAGGGGGACAGGTTCGAGACTTTACGAGCAGTACTTC. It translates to CASRGTGSRLYEQYF. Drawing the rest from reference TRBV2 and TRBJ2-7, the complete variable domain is EPEVTQTPSHQVTQMGQEVILRCVPISNHLYFYWYRQILGQKVEFLVSFYNNEISEKSEIFDDQFSVERPDGSNFTLKIRSTKLEDSAMYFCASRGTGSRLYEQYFGPGTRLTVT.

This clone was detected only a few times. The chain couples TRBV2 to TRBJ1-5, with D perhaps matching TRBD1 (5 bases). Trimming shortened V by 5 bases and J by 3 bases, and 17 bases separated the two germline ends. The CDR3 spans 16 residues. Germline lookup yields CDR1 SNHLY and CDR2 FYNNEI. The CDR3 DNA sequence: TGTGCCAGCAGTCGAGAGGGCGGGGCCCTCAATCAGCCCCAGCATTTT. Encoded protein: CASSREGGALNQPQHF.

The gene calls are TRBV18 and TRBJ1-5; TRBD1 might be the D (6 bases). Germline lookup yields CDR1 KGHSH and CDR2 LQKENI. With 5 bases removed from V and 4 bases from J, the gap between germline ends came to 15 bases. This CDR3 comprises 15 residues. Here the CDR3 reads CASSETGGANQPQHF. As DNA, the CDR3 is TGTGCCAGCTCAGAGACAGGCGGAGCTAATCAGCCCCAGCATTTT.

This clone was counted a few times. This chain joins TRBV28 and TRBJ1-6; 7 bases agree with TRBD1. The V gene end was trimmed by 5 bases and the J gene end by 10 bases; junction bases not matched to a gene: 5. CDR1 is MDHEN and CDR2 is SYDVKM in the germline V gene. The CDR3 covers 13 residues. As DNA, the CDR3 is TGTGCCAGCAGTACAGGGGTTTGGTCACCCCTCCACTTT. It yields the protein CASSTGVWSPLHF.

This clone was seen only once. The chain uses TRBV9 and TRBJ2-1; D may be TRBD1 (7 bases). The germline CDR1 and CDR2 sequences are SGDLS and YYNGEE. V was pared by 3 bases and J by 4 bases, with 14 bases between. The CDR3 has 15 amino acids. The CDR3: CASSAGGSGYNEQFF. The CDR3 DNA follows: TGTGCCAGCAGCGCAGGGGGGAGCGGGTACAATGAGCAGTTCTTC.

CDR3 nucleotides: TGCGCCAGCAGGGCGGGAGGGCCGGGGGAGACCCAGTACTTC. The encoded protein is CASRAGGPGETQYF. This sequence joins TRBV5-1 and TRBJ2-5, with 9 bases lining up with TRBD2. This CDR3 has 14 residues. Germline-derived CDR1 and CDR2 are SGHRS and YFSETQ. V lost 5 bases to trimming and J lost 5 bases; unmatched junction nucleotides: 7. Full variable domain (rest looked up from reference TRBV5-1 and TRBJ2-5): KAGVTQTPRYLIKTRGQQVTLSCSPISGHRSVSWYQQTPGQGLQFLFEYFSETQRNKGNFPGRFSGRQFSNSRSEMNVSTLELGDSALYLCASRAGGPGETQYFGPGTRLLVL.

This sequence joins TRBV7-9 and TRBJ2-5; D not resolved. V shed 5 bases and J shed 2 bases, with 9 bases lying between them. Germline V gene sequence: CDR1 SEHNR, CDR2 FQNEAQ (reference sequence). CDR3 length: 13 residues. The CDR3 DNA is TGTGCCAGCAGCCTCCCGTCTCAAGAGACCCAGTACTTC. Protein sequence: CASSLPSQETQYF. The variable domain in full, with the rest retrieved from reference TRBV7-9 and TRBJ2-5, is DTGVSQNPRHKITKRGQNVTFRCDPISEHNRLYWYRQTLGQGPEFLTYFQNEAQLEKSRLLSDRFSAERPKGSFSTLEIQRTEQGDSAMYLCASSLPSQETQYFGPGTRLLVL.

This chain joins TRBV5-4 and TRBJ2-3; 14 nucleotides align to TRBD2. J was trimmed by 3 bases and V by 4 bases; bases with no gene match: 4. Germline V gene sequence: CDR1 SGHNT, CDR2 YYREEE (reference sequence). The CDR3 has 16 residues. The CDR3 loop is CASSTRTSGRTDTQYF. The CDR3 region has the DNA TGTGCCAGCAGCACCCGGACTAGCGGGAGGACAGATACGCAGTATTTT.

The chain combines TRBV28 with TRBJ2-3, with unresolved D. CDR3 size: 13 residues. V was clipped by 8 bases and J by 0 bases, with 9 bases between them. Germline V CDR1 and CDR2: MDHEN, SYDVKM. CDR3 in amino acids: CASGSRSTDTQYF. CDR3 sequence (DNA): TGTGCCAGCGGTTCTAGGAGCACAGATACGCAGTATTTT.

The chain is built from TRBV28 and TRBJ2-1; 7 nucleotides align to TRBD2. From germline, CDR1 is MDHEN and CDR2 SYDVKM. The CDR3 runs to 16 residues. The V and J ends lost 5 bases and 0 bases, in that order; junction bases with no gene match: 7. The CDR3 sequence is CASSGRLAASYNEQFF. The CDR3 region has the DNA TGTGCCAGCAGTGGTAGGCTAGCGGCCTCCTACAATGAGCAGTTCTTC.

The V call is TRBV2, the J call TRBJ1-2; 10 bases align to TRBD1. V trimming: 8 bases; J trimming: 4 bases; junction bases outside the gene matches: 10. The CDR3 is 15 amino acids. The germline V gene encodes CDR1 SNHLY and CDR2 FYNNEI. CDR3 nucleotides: TGTGCCAGCGGCGACCGGGACAGGGGTCCCTATGGCTACACCTTC. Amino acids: CASGDRDRGPYGYTF.

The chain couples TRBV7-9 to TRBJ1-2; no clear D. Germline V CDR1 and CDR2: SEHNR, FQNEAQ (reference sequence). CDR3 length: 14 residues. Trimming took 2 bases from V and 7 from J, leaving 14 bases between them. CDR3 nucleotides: TGTGCCAGCAGCTTACTAGGTGGGAGTAGTGGCTACACCTTC. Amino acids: CASSLLGGSSGYTF.

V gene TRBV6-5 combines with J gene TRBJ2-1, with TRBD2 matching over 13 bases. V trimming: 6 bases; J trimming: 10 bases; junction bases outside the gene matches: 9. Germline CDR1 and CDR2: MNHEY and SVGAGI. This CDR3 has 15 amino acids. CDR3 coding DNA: TGTGCCAGCAGCTCTTGGACTAGCGGGAGCAACGAGCAGTTCTTC. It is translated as CASSSWTSGSNEQFF.

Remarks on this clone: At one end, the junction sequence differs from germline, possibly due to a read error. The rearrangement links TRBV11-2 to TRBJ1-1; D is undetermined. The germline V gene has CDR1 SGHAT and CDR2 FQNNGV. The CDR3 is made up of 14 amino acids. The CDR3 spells CASSWSRENTEASF. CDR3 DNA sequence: TGTGCCAGCAGCTGGAGCCGGGAGAACACTGAAGCTTCCTTT.

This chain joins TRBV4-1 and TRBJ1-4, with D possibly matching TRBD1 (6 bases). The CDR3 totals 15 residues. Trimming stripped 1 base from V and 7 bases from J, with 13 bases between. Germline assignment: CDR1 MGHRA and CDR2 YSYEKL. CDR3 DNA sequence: TGCGCCAGCAGCCAAGTAGGGACACAAGGTGAAAAACTGTTTTTT. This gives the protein CASSQVGTQGEKLFF.

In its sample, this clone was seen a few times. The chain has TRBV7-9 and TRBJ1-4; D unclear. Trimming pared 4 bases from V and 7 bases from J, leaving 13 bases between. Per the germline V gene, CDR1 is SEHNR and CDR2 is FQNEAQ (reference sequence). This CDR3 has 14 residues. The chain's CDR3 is CASSSTPVGEKLFF. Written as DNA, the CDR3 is TGTGCCAGCAGCTCAACCCCGGTCGGTGAAAAACTGTTTTTT.

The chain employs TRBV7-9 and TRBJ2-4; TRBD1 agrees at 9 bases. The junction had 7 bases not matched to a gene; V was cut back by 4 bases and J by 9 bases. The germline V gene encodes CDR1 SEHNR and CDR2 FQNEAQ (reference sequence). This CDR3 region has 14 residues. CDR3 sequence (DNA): TGTGCCAGCAGCTGGGGACAGGGACAAAGCATTCAGTACTTC. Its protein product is CASSWGQGQSIQYF.

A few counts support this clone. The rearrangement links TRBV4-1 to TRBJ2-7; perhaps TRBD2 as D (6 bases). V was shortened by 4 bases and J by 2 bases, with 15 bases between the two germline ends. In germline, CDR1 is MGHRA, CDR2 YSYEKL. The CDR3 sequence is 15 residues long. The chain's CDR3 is CASSPLMTGAYEQYF. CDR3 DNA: TGCGCCAGCAGCCCCCTGATGACGGGGGCCTACGAGCAGTACTTC.

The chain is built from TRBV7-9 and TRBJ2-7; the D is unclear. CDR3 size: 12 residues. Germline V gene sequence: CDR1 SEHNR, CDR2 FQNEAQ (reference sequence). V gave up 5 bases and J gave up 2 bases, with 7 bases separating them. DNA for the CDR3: TGTGCCAGCAGCCCGACTGCCTACGAGCAGTACTTC. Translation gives CASSPTAYEQYF.

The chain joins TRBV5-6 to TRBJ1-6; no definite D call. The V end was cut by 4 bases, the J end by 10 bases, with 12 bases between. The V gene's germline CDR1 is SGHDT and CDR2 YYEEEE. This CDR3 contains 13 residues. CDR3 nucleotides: TGTGCCAGCAGCCGCGACGGGGAATCACCCCTCCACTTT. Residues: CASSRDGESPLHF.

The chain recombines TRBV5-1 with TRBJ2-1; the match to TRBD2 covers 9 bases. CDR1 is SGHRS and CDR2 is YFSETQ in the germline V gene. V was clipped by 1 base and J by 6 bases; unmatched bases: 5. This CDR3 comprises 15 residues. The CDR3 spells CASSLIAGEVNEQFF. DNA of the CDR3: TGCGCCAGCAGCTTGATAGCGGGGGAAGTCAATGAGCAGTTCTTC.

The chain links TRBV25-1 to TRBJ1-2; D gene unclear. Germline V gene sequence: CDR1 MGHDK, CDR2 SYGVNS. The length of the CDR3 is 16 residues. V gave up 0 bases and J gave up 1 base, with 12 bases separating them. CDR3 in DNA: TGTGCCAGCAGTGAATACAATGCAGGAAATAACTATGGCTACACCTTC. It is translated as CASSEYNAGNNYGYTF.

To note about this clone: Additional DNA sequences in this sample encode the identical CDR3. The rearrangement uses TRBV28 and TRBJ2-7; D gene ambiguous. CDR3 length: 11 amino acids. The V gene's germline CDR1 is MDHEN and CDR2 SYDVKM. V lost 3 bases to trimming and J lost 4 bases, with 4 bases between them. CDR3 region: CASSFTYEQYF. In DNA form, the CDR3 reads TGTGCCAGCAGTTTTACATACGAGCAGTACTTC.

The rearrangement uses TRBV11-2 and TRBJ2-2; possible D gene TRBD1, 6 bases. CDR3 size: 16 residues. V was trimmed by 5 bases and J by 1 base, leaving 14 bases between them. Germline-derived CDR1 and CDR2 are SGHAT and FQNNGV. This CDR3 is CASSVPLTGNTGELFF. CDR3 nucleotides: TGTGCCAGCAGCGTGCCCCTGACAGGGAACACCGGGGAGCTGTTTTTT.

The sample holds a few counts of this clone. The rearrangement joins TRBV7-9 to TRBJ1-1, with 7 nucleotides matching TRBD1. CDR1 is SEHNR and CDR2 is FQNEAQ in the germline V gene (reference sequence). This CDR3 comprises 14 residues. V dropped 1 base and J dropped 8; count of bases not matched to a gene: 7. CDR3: CASSLVGDREEAFF. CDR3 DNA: TGTGCCAGCAGCTTAGTGGGAGACAGGGAGGAAGCTTTCTTT.

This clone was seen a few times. DNA of the CDR3: TGTGCCAGCATGATGGGAGGCGAGCAGTTCTTC. Protein product: CASMMGGEQFF. The rearrangement joins TRBV2 to TRBJ2-1, with a weak D call TRBD2 (6 bases). Trimming cost V 7 bases and J 10 bases, with 11 bases left between them. This CDR3 has 11 residues. Germline-derived CDR1 and CDR2 are SNHLY and FYNNEI.

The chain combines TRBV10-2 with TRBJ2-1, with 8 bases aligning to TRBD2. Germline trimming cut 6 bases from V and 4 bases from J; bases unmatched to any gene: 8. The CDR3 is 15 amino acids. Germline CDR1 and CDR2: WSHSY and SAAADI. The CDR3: CASRSSGPLYNEQFF. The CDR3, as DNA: TGCGCCAGCAGATCTAGCGGGCCCTTATACAATGAGCAGTTCTTC.